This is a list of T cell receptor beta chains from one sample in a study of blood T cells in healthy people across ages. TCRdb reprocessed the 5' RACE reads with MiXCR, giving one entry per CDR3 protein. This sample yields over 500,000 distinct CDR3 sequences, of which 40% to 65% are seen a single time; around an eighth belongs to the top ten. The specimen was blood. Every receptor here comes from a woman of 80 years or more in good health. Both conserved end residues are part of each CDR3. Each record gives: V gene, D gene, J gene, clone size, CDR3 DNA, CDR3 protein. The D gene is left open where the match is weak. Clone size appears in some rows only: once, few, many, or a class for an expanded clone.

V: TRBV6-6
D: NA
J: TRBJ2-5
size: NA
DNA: TGTGCCAGCAGTTTTCCAGGGGGCGGGGGAGAGACCCAGTACTTC
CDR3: CASSFPGGGGETQYF

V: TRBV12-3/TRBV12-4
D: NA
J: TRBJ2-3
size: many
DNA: TGTGCCAGCAGTAAATCTAGCTACTACACAGATACGCAGTATTTT
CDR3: CASSKSSYYTDTQYF

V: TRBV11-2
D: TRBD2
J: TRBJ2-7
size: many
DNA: TGTGCCAGCAGCTCCGGACTAGTACCCTACGAGCAGTACTTC
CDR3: CASSSGLVPYEQYF

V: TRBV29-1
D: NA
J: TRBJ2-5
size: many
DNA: TGCAGCGTTGAAGATCTCGTTAGCTGGGAGACCCAGTACTTC
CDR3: CSVEDLVSWETQYF

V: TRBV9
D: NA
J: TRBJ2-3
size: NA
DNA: TGTGCCAGCAGCGTTCGGGGGCTCGAAGGGGATACGCAGTATTTT
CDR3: CASSVRGLEGDTQYF

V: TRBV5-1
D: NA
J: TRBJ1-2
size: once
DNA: TGCGCCAGCAGAGGAGTCGCGGACTATGGCTACACCTTC
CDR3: CASRGVADYGYTF

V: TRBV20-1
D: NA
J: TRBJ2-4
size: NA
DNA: TGCAGTGCTGGGGGACCGCCATTCCTGATAGCCAAAAACATTCAGTACTTC
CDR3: CSAGGPPFLIAKNIQYF

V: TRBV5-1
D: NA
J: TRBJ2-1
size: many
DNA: TGCGCCAGCAGCTTTGGGCGGACGACCTACAATGAGCAGTTCTTC
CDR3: CASSFGRTTYNEQFF

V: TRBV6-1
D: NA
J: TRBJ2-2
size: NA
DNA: TGTGCCAGCAGTGAAAAGGGGGGGCAGACCGGGGAGCTGTTTTTT
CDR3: CASSEKGGQTGELFF

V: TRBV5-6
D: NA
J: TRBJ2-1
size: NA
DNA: TGTGCCAGCAGCTTAACGGGAGCTCTTCTCTCCTACAATGAGCAGTTCTTC
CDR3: CASSLTGALLSYNEQFF

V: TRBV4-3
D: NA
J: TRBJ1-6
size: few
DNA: TGCGCCAGCAGCCAGGAACGGGTGCCCTATAATTCACCCCTCCACTTT
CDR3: CASSQERVPYNSPLHF

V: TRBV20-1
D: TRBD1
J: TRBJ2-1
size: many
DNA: TGCAGTGCTAGAGAAGCAGGGGGCACAAACAATGAGCAGTTCTTC
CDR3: CSAREAGGTNNEQFF

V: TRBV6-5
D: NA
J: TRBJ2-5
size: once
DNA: TGTGCCAGCACCGAGGGATCTACGGGAGAGCAGTACTTC
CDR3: CASTEGSTGEQYF

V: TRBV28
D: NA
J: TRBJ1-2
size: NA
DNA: TGTGCCAGCAGTGTATCGGGGTACTATGGCTACACCTTC
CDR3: CASSVSGYYGYTF

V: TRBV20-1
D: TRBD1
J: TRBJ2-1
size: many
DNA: TGCAGTGCTAGAGATCTTGGACAGGGGGCCTACAATGAGCAGTTCTTC
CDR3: CSARDLGQGAYNEQFF

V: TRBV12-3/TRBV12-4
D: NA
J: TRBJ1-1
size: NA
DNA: TGTGCCAGCAACCTGAATTGGAACACTGAAGCTTTCTTT
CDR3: CASNLNWNTEAFF

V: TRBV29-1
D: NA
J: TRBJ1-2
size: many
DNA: TGCAGCGTTGGACATCTCTATGGCTACACCTTC
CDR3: CSVGHLYGYTF

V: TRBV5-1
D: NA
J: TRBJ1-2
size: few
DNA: TGCGCCAGCAGCTTGAACACAGGTTTAGAGGGCTACACCTTC
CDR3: CASSLNTGLEGYTF

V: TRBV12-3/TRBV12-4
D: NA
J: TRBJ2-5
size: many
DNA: TGTGCCAGCAGTTTAAGCAGCCTCAGGACCCAGTACTTC
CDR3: CASSLSSLRTQYF

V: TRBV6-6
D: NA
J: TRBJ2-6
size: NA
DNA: TGTGCCAGCAGGCTGGGGTCTGCTGGGGCCAACGTCCTGACTTTC
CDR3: CASRLGSAGANVLTF

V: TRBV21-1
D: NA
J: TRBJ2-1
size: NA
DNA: TGTGCCAGCAGCAAATCTGGAGGGCGGGAGTACAATGAGCAGTTCTTC
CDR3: CASSKSGGREYNEQFF

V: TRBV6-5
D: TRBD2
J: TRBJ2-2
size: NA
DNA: TGTGCCAGCAGTTCACTTCCCCCGGGACTAAGGTCCACCGGGGAGCTGTTTTTT
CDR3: CASSSLPPGLRSTGELFF

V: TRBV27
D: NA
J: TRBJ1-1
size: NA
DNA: TGTGCCAGCAGTCCACTGTCGGTGAACACTGAAGCTTTCTTT
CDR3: CASSPLSVNTEAFF

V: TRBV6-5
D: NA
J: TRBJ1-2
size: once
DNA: TGTGCCAGCAGGTACCCTACAGGCGACTATGGCTACACCTTC
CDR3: CASRYPTGDYGYTF

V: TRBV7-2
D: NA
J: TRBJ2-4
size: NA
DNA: TGTGCCAGCAGTGTGACTGAAGCCAAAAACATTCAGTACTTC
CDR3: CASSVTEAKNIQYF

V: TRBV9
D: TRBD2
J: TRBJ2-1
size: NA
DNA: TGTGCCAGCAGCGTAGCGGCGGGAGAATTGAATGAGCAGTTCTTC
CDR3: CASSVAAGELNEQFF

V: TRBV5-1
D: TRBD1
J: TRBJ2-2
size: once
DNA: TGCGCCAGCAGCTTGGGCCCAGGGGGATTAACCGGGGAGCTGTTTTTT
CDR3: CASSLGPGGLTGELFF

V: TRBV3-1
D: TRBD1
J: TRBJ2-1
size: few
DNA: TGTGCCAGCAGCCAAGATACAGGGGTCTTAGGCAATGAGCAGTTCTTC
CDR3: CASSQDTGVLGNEQFF

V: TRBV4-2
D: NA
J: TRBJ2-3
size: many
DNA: TGTGCCAGCAGCCAAGATAGTAAGTCAGATACGCAGTATTTT
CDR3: CASSQDSKSDTQYF

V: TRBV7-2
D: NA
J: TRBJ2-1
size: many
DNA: TGTGCCAGCAGCTTAGCAACGGGGTCCTACAATGAGCAGTTCTTC
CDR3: CASSLATGSYNEQFF

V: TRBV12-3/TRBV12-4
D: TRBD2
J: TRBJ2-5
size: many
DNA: TGTGCCAGCAGTCTGGGACTACTCCAAGAGACCCAGTACTTC
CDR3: CASSLGLLQETQYF

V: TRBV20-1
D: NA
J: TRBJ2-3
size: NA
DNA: TGCAGTCCCAAAAGGCCCAGCGGTAGCACAGATACGCAGTATTTT
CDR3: CSPKRPSGSTDTQYF

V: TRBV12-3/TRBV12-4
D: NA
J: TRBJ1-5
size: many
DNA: TGTGCCAGCAGTTTAGAGCTCCAGCCCCAGCATTTT
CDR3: CASSLELQPQHF

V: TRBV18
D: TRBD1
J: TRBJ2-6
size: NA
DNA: TGTGCCAGCTCACCACTTAAGACAGGGAGCTCTGGGGCCAACGTCCTGACTTTC
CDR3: CASSPLKTGSSGANVLTF

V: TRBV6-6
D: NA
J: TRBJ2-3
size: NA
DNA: TGTGCCAGCAGGCAGGGGTCTTTCACAGATACGCAGTATTTT
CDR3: CASRQGSFTDTQYF

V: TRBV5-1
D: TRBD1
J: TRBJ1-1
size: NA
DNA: TGCGCCAGCTGCGGACAGGGGGCTATTACTGAAGCTTTCTTT
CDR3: CASCGQGAITEAFF

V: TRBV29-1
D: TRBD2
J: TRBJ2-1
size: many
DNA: TGCAGCGTTGTTGTAGCGGGTCGGTTGGGTGAGCAGTTCTTC
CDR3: CSVVVAGRLGEQFF

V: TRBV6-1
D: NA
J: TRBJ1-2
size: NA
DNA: TGTGCCAGCGATATGCTCCGGGACACGGCCCGCACCTTC
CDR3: CASDMLRDTARTF

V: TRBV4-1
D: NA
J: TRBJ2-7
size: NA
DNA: TGCGCCAGCACCGCCAAGATCGGGGGGTCCGGGCCAGGGGGATTTCCCTACGAGCAGTACTTC
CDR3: CASTAKIGGSGPGGFPYEQYF

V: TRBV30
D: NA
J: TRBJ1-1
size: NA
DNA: TGTGCCTGGCGACAGGCGGCTGGTACTGAAGCTTTCTTT
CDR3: CAWRQAAGTEAFF

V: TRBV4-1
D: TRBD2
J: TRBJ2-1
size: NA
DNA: TGCGCCAGCAGCCAGACCTTTAGCGGGAGTGGTTCCTACAAGGAGCAGTTCTTC
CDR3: CASSQTFSGSGSYKEQFF

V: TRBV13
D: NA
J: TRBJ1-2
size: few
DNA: TGTGCCAGCAGCTTCCAGGGTTTTAACTATGGCTACACCTTC
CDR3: CASSFQGFNYGYTF

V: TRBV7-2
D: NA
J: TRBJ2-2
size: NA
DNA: TGTGCCAGCAGCCCGTCTTTCCTCAGGGAGCTGTTTTTT
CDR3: CASSPSFLRELFF

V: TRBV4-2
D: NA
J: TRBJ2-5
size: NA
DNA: TGTGCCAGCAGCGCCTCTGGGCGAGGTGAGACCCAGTACTTC
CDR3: CASSASGRGETQYF